The rows below give T cell receptor beta chains drawn from one sample of a study of CD8+CD57+ T cells in acquired aplastic anemia. TCRdb re-called the reads with MiXCR, one entry per CDR3 protein. The profile shows more than 150,000 distinct CDR3 sequences, less than 65% of them singletons. The sequenced sample consisted of sorted CD4+, CD8+, or CD8+CD57+ T cells (not recorded which) from PBMCs. All receptors come from a human donor with severe aplastic anemia or a healthy control (not recorded which). Both conserved end residues are part of each CDR3. Each record gives: J gene, D gene, V gene, clone size, CDR3 DNA, CDR3 protein. A D gene is named only where the DNA matches it firmly. Only part of the rows carry a size: once, few, many, or a class if the clone is expanded.

>TRBJ1-2|TRBD1|TRBV5-1|.
TGCGCCAGCAGCTCCGCGGGGACAGGGGTCGGCTACACCTTC
CASSSAGTGVGYTF
>TRBJ1-2|TRBD1|TRBV10-3|.
TGTGCCATCAGTGAGTCGACAGGGCCGAACTATGGCTACACCTTC
CAISESTGPNYGYTF
>TRBJ1-4|TRBD1|TRBV24-1|.
TGTGCCACCAGTGACCCCCGAGACAGGGAAGAAAAACTGTTTTTT
CATSDPRDREEKLFF
>TRBJ1-5|TRBD1|TRBV29-1|.
TGCAGCGCTTCGGGACAGGGGGTAAATCAGCCCCAGCATTTT
CSASGQGVNQPQHF
>TRBJ2-5|.|TRBV2|.
TGTGCCAGCCAATTAAGGAGGGGGAGAGGAGAGACCCAGTACTTC
CASQLRRGRGETQYF
>TRBJ2-1|TRBD1|TRBV5-1|.
TGCGCCAGCAGCTTAGGACAGGGATACTACAATGAGCAGTTCTTC
CASSLGQGYYNEQFF
>TRBJ1-6|.|TRBV19|few
TGTGCCAGTAGTATCCAACAGGGTGTGAATTCACCCCTCCACTTT
CASSIQQGVNSPLHF
>TRBJ2-1|TRBD1|TRBV9|.
TGTGCCAGCAGCGGATGGACAGGGTATAAGGGGAATGAGCAGTTCTTC
CASSGWTGYKGNEQFF
>TRBJ1-5|.|TRBV9|.
TGTGCCAGCAGCGTCGACTGGGACACCAGCAATCAGCCCCAGCATTTT
CASSVDWDTSNQPQHF
>TRBJ2-3|.|TRBV12-3/TRBV12-4|.
TGTGCCAGCAGTTTAAAATACTCAGATACGCAGTATTTT
CASSLKYSDTQYF
>TRBJ1-6|.|TRBV19|.
TGTGCCTCCTTTGGGGGGGCGGTGAGTTCACCCCTCCACTTT
CASFGGAVSSPLHF
>TRBJ1-2|TRBD1|TRBV2|.
TGTGCCAGCAGTGATGGCAGACAGGGGGGCGGTAGGGGCTACACCTTC
CASSDGRQGGGRGYTF
>TRBJ1-2|.|TRBV4-3|.
TGCGCCAGCAGCCAAGATCTGGGTGACCGCAACTATGGCTACACCTTC
CASSQDLGDRNYGYTF
>TRBJ2-7|.|TRBV20-1|few
TGCAGTGCGGGAGGACAGGTGCTCTCCTACGAGCAGTACTTC
CSAGGQVLSYEQYF
>TRBJ1-6|.|TRBV4-2|few
TGTGCCAGCAGCTTGGCGGGGGTGGGGAATTCACCCCTCCACTTT
CASSLAGVGNSPLHF
>TRBJ1-1|.|TRBV5-1|.
TGTGCCAGCAGCCCAGTTTCAGATAGAAAGACTGAAGCTTTCTTT
CASSPVSDRKTEAFF
>TRBJ2-1|.|TRBV7-2|few
TGTGCCAGCAGCTTAGCCAGAGGCAATGAGCAGTTCTTC
CASSLARGNEQFF
>TRBJ2-3|.|TRBV20-1|few
TGCAGTGCTCGACGGGGAGATACGCAGTATTTT
CSARRGDTQYF
>TRBJ1-6|.|TRBV15|.
TGTGCCACCAGCAGAGAGGGGTGGGGGGACTCCTCCTATAATTCACCCCTCCACTTT
CATSREGWGDSSYNSPLHF
>TRBJ1-5|.|TRBV10-3|.
TGTGCCATCAGTGAGATTGGACAGAAGCCTAATCAGCCCCAGCATTTT
CAISEIGQKPNQPQHF
>TRBJ1-4|.|TRBV7-2|.
TGTGCCAGCAGCTTATCTCGCGTCTCATCTAATGAAAAACTGTTTTTT
CASSLSRVSSNEKLFF